The text below deals with one T cell receptor beta chain. The source of the sample is a study of blood T cell repertoires in COVID-19. On the study more broadly: Sites across the United States, Italy and Spain contributed samples from acute and convalescent COVID-19. In each case, the material was cDNA or gDNA derived from T cells, B-cell-depleted T cells, or PBMCs.

CDR3 length: 14 residues. CDR1 and CDR2 from the germline V gene are MNHEY and SMNVEV (reference sequence). V dropped 7 bases and J dropped 0 bases, with 10 bases sitting between them. As originally analysed: Reference gene primer amplification gave estimated nucleated cell counts. TCRdb keeps only in-frame clones here, not all; method: immunoSEQ multiplex PCR. That table supplies the V and J calls and clone size; D and trimming were determined from the DNA. The repertoire has 250,000 to 350,000 clones, 88% of them found once; the top ten carry just under 1%. Recovery among Cohort 3 donors was established by two negative PCRs, clearance, or symptom resolution.

This receptor was taken from a young woman who had recovered from COVID-19. Sequencing was carried out using PBMCs or T cells enriched from blood (not recorded which). The chain recombines TRBV27 with TRBJ1-5; D is uncertain. CDR3 loop: CASKTLYSNQPQHF. The CDR3 DNA is TGTGCCAGCAAGACACTCTATAGCAATCAGCCCCAGCATTTT.